These T cell receptor beta chains were read from a single sample in a study of blood T cell repertoires in COVID-19. TCRdb's table, derived via immunoSEQ multiplex PCR, lists solely in-frame clones and lacks some. The sample yields 200,000 to 300,000 clones, approximately 89% seen once. Sequences were obtained from peripheral blood. The source is a woman in her sixties or seventies who had recovered from COVID-19. Both conserved end residues are part of each CDR3. Fields, in order: J gene, D gene, clone size, V gene, CDR3 protein, CDR3 DNA. A D gene is named only where the DNA matches it firmly. Expanded clones get a size class; other rows say once, few or many, or leave the size out.

>TRBJ2-1|TRBD2|-|TRBV7-3
CASSSAGVRYNEQFF
TGTGCCAGCAGCTCTGCGGGGGTACGCTACAATGAGCAGTTCTTC
>TRBJ1-1|-|-|TRBV3-1/TRBV3-2
CASSHSFGNTEAFF
TGTGCCAGCAGCCATTCTTTCGGGAACACTGAAGCTTTCTTT
>TRBJ1-5|TRBD1|few|TRBV27
CASRDRGLGRGNQPQHF
TGTGCCAGCAGGGACAGGGGGCTCGGACGGGGCAATCAGCCCCAGCATTTT
>TRBJ2-3|TRBD2|-|TRBV19
CASSDRTSGGTDTQYF
TGTGCCAGTAGTGACCGAACTAGCGGGGGAACAGATACGCAGTATTTT
>TRBJ2-5|-|-|TRBV28
CASKLGGKYF
TGTGCCAGCAAGTTGGGGGGAAAGTACTTC
>TRBJ2-7|-|-|TRBV7-2
CASSQRGQTNYEQYF
TGTGCCAGCAGCCAACGCGGACAGACTAACTACGAGCAGTACTTC
>TRBJ2-1|-|-|TRBV5-4
CASSLGLPTSNEQFF
TGTGCCAGCAGCTTAGGACTCCCGACATCCAATGAGCAGTTCTTC
>TRBJ2-5|TRBD2|-|TRBV5-1
CASSLAGGAWETQYF
TGCGCCAGCAGCTTGGCGGGGGGGGCCTGGGAGACCCAGTACTTC
>TRBJ1-1|-|few|TRBV6-5
CASSLGRGNTEAFF
TGTGCCAGCAGTCTCGGGAGGGGTAACACTGAAGCTTTCTTT
>TRBJ2-3|TRBD2|-|TRBV9
CASSPRLAGDPDTQYF
TGTGCCAGCAGCCCGCGGCTAGCGGGGGACCCGGATACGCAGTATTTT
>TRBJ1-2|TRBD1|once|TRBV15
CATSREGQGAVGYTF
TGTGCCACCAGCAGAGAGGGACAGGGGGCTGTAGGCTACACCTTC
>TRBJ1-2|TRBD1|-|TRBV3-1/TRBV3-2
CASSQDTGVRYGYTF
TGTGCCAGCAGCCAAGACACAGGGGTAAGGTATGGCTACACCTTC
>TRBJ1-2|TRBD1|-|TRBV9
CASSASGTGGPYGYTF
TGTGCCAGCAGCGCCTCCGGGACAGGGGGCCCCTATGGCTACACCTTC
>TRBJ2-7|TRBD1|few|TRBV5-1
CASSPLDRDRESEQYF
TGCGCCAGCAGCCCCCTCGACCGGGACAGGGAATCAGAGCAGTACTTC
>TRBJ2-5|-|-|TRBV6-5
CASSPSYNREETQYF
TGTGCCAGCAGTCCAAGCTACAACAGGGAAGAGACCCAGTACTTC
>TRBJ2-2|-|-|TRBV6-4
CASSWTPGNSGELFF
TGTGCCAGCTCTTGGACTCCCGGGAATAGCGGGGAGCTGTTTTTT
>TRBJ2-7|-|-|TRBV14
CASSPWTASYEQYF
TGTGCCAGCAGCCCCTGGACAGCCTCCTACGAGCAGTACTTC
>TRBJ1-1|-|-|TRBV6-2/TRBV6-3
CASSKQGFTEAFF
TGTGCCAGCAGTAAACAGGGTTTCACTGAAGCTTTCTTT
>TRBJ1-1|-|-|TRBV21-1
CASSNKRNTEAFF
TGTGCCAGCAGCAATAAGCGAAACACTGAAGCTTTCTTT
>TRBJ1-2|-|-|TRBV6-6
CASSYSIGGPYGYTF
TGTGCCAGCAGTTACTCAATCGGGGGGCCCTATGGCTACACCTTC
>TRBJ2-3|-|-|TRBV3-1/TRBV3-2
CASSQDRGDTQYF
TGTGCCAGCAGCCAAGATCGGGGAGATACGCAGTATTTT
>TRBJ2-5|TRBD2|-|TRBV10-3
CAIGEGYQETQYF
TGTGCCATAGGGGAGGGGTACCAAGAGACCCAGTACTTC
>TRBJ2-2|TRBD1|many|TRBV4-3
CASSQRTGVHGELFF
TGCGCCAGCAGCCAACGGACAGGGGTTCACGGGGAGCTGTTTTTT
>TRBJ2-3|TRBD1|-|TRBV11-2
CASSSTGAVTDTQYF
TGTGCCAGCAGCTCGACAGGGGCGGTCACAGATACGCAGTATTTT
>TRBJ1-2|-|few|TRBV10-3
CAISNLGQDYGYTF
TGTGCCATCAGTAACCTGGGACAAGACTATGGCTACACCTTC
>TRBJ2-3|-|-|TRBV12-3/TRBV12-4
CASRTATDTQYF
TGTGCCAGCCGTACTGCAACAGATACGCAGTATTTT
>TRBJ1-6|-|-|TRBV7-6
CASSLSAPAGYNSPLHF
TGTGCCAGCAGCTTGTCGGCGCCCGCGGGGTATAATTCACCCCTCCACTTT
>TRBJ1-5|-|-|TRBV3-1/TRBV3-2
CASSQALGRGDQGQPQHF
TGTGCCAGCAGCCAAGCTTTGGGCAGGGGCGATCAAGGCCAGCCCCAGCATTTT
>TRBJ1-5|TRBD1|-|TRBV11-3
CASSLDPKPGQGQPQHF
TGTGCCAGCAGCTTAGATCCGAAACCGGGACAGGGACAGCCCCAGCATTTT
>TRBJ1-3|TRBD1|-|TRBV6-6
CASSWTGSGNTIYF
TGTGCCAGCAGCTGGACAGGGAGTGGAAACACCATATATTTT
>TRBJ2-1|TRBD1|-|TRBV4-1
CASSQVLPPRQGDYNEQFF
TGCGCCAGCAGCCAAGTCCTCCCCCCCAGGCAGGGGGACTACAATGAGCAGTTCTTC
>TRBJ1-3|-|-|TRBV7-3
CASSLLNSGNTIYF
TGTGCCAGCAGCTTACTTAACTCTGGAAACACCATATATTTT
>TRBJ1-6|TRBD1|-|TRBV2
CASSPRPTGSNSPLHF
TGTGCCAGCAGCCCTCGTCCGACAGGGTCCAATTCACCCCTCCACTTT
>TRBJ1-4|-|-|TRBV29-1
CSVERGRDNEKLFF
TGCAGCGTTGAACGCGGGCGGGATAATGAAAAACTGTTTTTT
>TRBJ1-2|-|-|TRBV7-2
CASSLSANYGYTF
TGTGCCAGCAGCTTATCTGCTAACTATGGCTACACCTTC
>TRBJ1-1|TRBD1|-|TRBV9
CASSAGTGNTEAFF
TGTGCCAGCAGCGCCGGGACAGGGAACACTGAAGCTTTCTTT
>TRBJ2-7|TRBD1|-|TRBV19
CASSIGDSGDEQYF
TGTGCCAGTAGTATCGGGGACAGCGGCGACGAGCAGTACTTC
>TRBJ2-7|-|once|TRBV6-5
CASSPRTAREYF
TGTGCCAGCAGTCCGCGGACAGCTCGGGAGTACTTC
>TRBJ1-2|-|-|TRBV5-6
CASSAVNREFYGYTF
TGTGCCAGCAGCGCGGTTAACCGGGAATTCTATGGCTACACCTTC
>TRBJ2-2|-|-|TRBV7-2
CASSLFGTAGGELFF
TGTGCCAGCAGCTTATTCGGGACAGCGGGCGGGGAGCTGTTTTTT
>TRBJ1-2|-|-|TRBV6-1
CASSEAPEGYGYTF
TGTGCCAGCAGTGAAGCGCCGGAGGGCTATGGCTACACCTTC
>TRBJ2-7|TRBD2|-|TRBV3-1/TRBV3-2
CASSQGLAVPYAYEQYF
TGTGCCAGCAGCCAGGGACTAGCGGTACCCTACGCCTACGAGCAGTACTTC
>TRBJ2-3|TRBD1|-|TRBV9
CASSGTGFYTDTQYF
TGTGCCAGCAGCGGGACAGGGTTTTACACAGATACGCAGTATTTT
>TRBJ2-7|TRBD1|-|TRBV9
CASSGWDRGSYEQYF
TGTGCCAGCAGCGGATGGGACAGGGGGTCCTACGAGCAGTACTTC
>TRBJ1-2|-|-|TRBV4-3
CASSQEVRGYGYTF
TGCGCCAGCAGCCAAGAAGTCAGGGGCTATGGCTACACCTTC
>TRBJ1-2|TRBD1|-|TRBV11-2
CASSSLQGIYGYTF
TGTGCCAGCAGCTCTTTACAGGGGATCTATGGCTACACCTTC
>TRBJ2-5|TRBD1|-|TRBV27
CASSPVAGQGRGETQYF
TGTGCCAGCAGTCCGGTCGCGGGACAGGGTCGTGGCGAGACCCAGTACTTC
>TRBJ1-4|TRBD1|once|TRBV29-1
CSVVIGTGKEKLFF
TGCAGCGTTGTCATCGGGACAGGGAAGGAAAAACTGTTTTTT
>TRBJ2-3|TRBD2|-|TRBV7-2
CASSISGGYTDTQYF
TGTGCCAGCAGCATTAGCGGGGGATACACAGATACGCAGTATTTT
>TRBJ1-4|-|-|TRBV20-1
CSAQREKLFF
TGCAGTGCTCAGCGAGAAAAACTGTTTTTT
>TRBJ1-5|-|-|TRBV28
CASSPDSYSNQPQHF
TGTGCCAGCAGTCCCGACAGCTATAGCAATCAGCCCCAGCATTTT
>TRBJ2-4|-|-|TRBV5-4
CASSRNRESKNIQYF
TGTGCCAGCAGCCGTAACAGGGAATCCAAAAACATTCAGTACTTC
>TRBJ2-7|-|-|TRBV6-1
CASSEAVAWEQYF
TGTGCCAGCAGTGAAGCCGTGGCCTGGGAGCAGTACTTC